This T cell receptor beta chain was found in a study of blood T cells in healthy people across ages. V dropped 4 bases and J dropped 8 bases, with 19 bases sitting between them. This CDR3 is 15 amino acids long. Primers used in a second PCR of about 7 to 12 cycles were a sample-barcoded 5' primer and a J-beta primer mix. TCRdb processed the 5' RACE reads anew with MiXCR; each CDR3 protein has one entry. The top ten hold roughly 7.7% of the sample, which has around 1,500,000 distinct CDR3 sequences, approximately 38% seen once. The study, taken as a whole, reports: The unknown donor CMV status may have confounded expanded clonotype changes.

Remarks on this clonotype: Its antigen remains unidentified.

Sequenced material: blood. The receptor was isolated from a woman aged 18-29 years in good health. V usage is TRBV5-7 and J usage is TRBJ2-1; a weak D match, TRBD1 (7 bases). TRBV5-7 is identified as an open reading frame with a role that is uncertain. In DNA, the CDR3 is TGTGCCAGCAGCGACCGACTGGAGGGGGCGGATGAGCAGTTCTTC. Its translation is CASSDRLEGADEQFF.